Listed here are 5 T cell receptor beta chains from one sample, sequenced in a study of CD8+ T cells in alopecia areata. Following extraction, RNA underwent reverse transcription to cDNA, which served as the sequencing template. Generated by immunoSEQ multiplex PCR, the TCRdb table keeps only in-frame clones and is missing some. Counted here are 90,000 to 100,000 clones, more than 35% occurring once; the ten biggest clones make up approximately 1.5%. Material for sequencing was CD4+ T cells sorted from blood. The receptors come from a human donor with alopecia areata.

This clone was detected a few times. The V and J genes are TRBV6-6 and TRBJ2-3; no definite D call. The CDR3 has 11 amino acids. The ends were cut back, 4 bases at V and 6 bases at J, with 5 bases in the middle. In germline, CDR1 is MNHNY, CDR2 SVGAGI (reference sequence). Here the CDR3 DNA reads TGTGCCAGCAGTTCCCCCGATACGCAGTATTTT. Its translation: CASSSPDTQYF.

J is TRBJ1-1 and V is TRBV18; D remains unclear. The V end lost 3 bases, the J end lost 4 bases, and 9 bases lay between the germline ends. This CDR3 has 13 amino acids. The germline V gene encodes CDR1 KGHSH and CDR2 LQKENI. Written as DNA, the CDR3 is TGTGCCAGCTCACCTTCGGGGTTCACTGAAGCTTTCTTT. Its translation is CASSPSGFTEAFF.

The V and J genes are TRBV6-5 and TRBJ1-1; D remains unclear. Trimming took off 2 bases at V and 4 bases at J, with 14 bases between the two ends. The V gene's germline CDR1 is MNHEY and CDR2 SVGAGI. The CDR3 is 15 amino acids. As DNA, the CDR3 is TGTGCCAGCAGTTACCGGAGGGTAGTGGGCACTGAAGCTTTCTTT. Translation: CASSYRRVVGTEAFF.

The rearrangement links TRBV5-6 to TRBJ2-5, with 9 bases aligning to TRBD2. V was pared by 4 bases and J by 5 bases, with 12 bases of the junction left unmatched. Germline CDR1 SGHDT, CDR2 YYEEEE. The length of the CDR3 is 16 residues. CDR3 sequence (DNA): TGTGCCAGCAGCCCCGATGCGCGGGAGGGCCAGGAGACCCAGTACTTC. Encoded protein: CASSPDAREGQETQYF.

The chain is built from TRBV19 and TRBJ2-3; either TRBD1 or TRBD2 may supply D (5 bases each). The CDR3 runs 13 residues. V lost 7 bases, J lost 5 bases, and 13 bases lay in between. CDR1 is LNHDA, CDR2 SQIVND, per germline (reference sequence). DNA for the CDR3: TGTGCCAGTAATTGGGGCCGGGGAGATACGCAGTATTTT. Residues: CASNWGRGDTQYF.